This TCR beta chain was identified during a study of T cells in Graves' hyperthyroidism and ophthalmopathy. Study-level results: Stable hyperthyroidism was told apart from ophthalmopathy by a model built on 13 V-J features.

The sample holds many counts of this clonotype. What it recognizes is unknown. Each ophthalmopathy patient scored at least 3 on the Clinical Activity Score and at least 4 on NOSPECS grade, with duration under 3 months. Fresh 10 ml peripheral blood yielded PBMCs. Between the trimmed V and J ends, which lost 3 bases and 3 bases, there was a span of 20 bases. Germline CDR1 and CDR2: DFQATT and SNEGSKA (reference sequence). The CDR3 runs 16 residues. The CDR3 regions of TCR beta were amplified from RNA transcripts. The TCR CDR3 first-round RT-PCR relied on the HTBI primer set. TCRdb called the multiplex PCR reads again in MiXCR, with one record for every CDR3 protein. The sample lists approximately 520,000 distinct CDR3 sequences; around a quarter were seen once.

This sequence joins TRBV20-1 and TRBJ1-1, with D possibly being TRBD1 (5 bases). Sequenced input: blood. This sequence was found in a young woman with Graves' ophthalmopathy. In DNA, the CDR3 is TGCAGTGCTAGTTCATGGCAGGAACCAGGGTACACTGAAGCTTTCTTT. It codes for CSASSWQEPGYTEAFF.